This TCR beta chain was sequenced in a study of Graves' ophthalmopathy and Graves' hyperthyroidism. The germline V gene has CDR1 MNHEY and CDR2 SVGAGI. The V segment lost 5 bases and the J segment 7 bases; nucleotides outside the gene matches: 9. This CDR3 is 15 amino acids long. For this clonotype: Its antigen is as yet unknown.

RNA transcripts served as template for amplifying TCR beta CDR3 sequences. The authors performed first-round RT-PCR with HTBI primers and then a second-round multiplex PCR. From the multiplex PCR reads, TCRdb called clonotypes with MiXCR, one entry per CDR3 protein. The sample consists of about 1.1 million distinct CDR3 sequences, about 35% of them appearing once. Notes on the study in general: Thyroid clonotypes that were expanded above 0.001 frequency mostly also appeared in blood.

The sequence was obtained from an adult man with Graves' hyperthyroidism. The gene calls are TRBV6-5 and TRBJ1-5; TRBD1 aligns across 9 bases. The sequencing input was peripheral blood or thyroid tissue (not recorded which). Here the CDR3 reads CASSPVTGTGQPQHF. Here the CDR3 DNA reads TGTGCCAGCAGTCCAGTGACCGGGACAGGGCAGCCCCAGCATTTT.